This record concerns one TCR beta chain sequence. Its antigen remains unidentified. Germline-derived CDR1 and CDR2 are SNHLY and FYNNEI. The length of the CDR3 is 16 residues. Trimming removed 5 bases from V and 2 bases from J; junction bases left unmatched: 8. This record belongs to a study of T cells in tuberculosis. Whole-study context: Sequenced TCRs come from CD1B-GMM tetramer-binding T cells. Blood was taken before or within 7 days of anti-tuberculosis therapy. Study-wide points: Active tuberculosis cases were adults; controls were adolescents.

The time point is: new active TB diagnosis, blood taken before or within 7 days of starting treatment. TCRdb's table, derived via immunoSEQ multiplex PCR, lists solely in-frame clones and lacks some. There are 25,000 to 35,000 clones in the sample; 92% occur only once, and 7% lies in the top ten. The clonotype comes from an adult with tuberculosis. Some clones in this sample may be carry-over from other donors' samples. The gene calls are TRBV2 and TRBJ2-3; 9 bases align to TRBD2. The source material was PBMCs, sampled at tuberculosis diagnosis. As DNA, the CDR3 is TGTGCCAGCAGTCCGGGACTAGCAGGGATCACAGATACGCAGTATTTT. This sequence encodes CASSPGLAGITDTQYF.